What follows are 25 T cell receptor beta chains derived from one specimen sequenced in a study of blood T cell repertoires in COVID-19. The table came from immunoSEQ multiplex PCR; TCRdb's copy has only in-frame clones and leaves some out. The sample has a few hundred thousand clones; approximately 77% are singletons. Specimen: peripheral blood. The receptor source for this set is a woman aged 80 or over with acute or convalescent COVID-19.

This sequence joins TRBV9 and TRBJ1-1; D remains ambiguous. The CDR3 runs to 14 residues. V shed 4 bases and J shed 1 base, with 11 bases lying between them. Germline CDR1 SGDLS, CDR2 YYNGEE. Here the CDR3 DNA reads TGTGCCAGCAGCCCTGCGGGCAGGAACACTGAAGCTTTCTTT. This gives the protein CASSPAGRNTEAFF.

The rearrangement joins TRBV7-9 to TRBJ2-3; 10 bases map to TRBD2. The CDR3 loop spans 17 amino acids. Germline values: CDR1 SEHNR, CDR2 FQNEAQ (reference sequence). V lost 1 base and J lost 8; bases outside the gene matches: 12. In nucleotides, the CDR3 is TGTGCCAGCAGCTTAGAGTCGCCTAGCGGGGGAGTGGTTACGCAGTATTTT. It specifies CASSLESPSGGVVTQYF.

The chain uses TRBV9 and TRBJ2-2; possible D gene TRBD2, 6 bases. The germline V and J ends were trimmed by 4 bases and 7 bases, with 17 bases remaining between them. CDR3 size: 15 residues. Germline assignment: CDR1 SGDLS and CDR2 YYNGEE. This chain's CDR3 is CASSPLGGVGGELFF. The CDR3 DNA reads TGTGCCAGCAGCCCACTGGGGGGAGTTGGCGGGGAGCTGTTTTTT.

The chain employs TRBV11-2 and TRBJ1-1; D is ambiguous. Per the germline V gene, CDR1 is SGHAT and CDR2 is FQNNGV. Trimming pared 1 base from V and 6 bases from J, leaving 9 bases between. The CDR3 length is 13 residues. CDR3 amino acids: CASSLAVTAEAFF. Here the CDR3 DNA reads TGTGCCAGCAGCTTAGCCGTAACGGCTGAAGCTTTCTTT. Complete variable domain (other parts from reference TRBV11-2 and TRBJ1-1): EAGVAQSPRYKIIEKRQSVAFWCNPISGHATLYWYQQILGQGPKLLIQFQNNGVVDDSQLPKDRFSAERLKGVDSTLKIQPAKLEDSAVYLCASSLAVTAEAFFGQGTRLTVV.

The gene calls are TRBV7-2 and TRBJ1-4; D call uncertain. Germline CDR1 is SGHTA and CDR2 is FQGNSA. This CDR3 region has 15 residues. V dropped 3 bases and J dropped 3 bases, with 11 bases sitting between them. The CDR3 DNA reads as TGTGCCAGCAGCTTGCTAAGAGGGTCTAATGAAAAACTGTTTTTT. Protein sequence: CASSLLRGSNEKLFF.

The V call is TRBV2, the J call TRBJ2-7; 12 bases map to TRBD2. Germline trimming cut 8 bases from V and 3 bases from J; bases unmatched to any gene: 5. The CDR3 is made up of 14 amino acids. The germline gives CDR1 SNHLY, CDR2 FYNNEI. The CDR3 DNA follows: TGTGCCAGCGCTGGACTAGCGGGGAACTACGAGCAGTACTTC. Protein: CASAGLAGNYEQYF.

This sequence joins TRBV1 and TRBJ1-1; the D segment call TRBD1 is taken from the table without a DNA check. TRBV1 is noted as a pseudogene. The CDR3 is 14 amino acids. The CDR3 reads CTSSQAPENTEAFF. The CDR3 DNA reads TGCACCAGCAGCCAAGCTCCAGAGAACACTGAAGCTTTCTTT.

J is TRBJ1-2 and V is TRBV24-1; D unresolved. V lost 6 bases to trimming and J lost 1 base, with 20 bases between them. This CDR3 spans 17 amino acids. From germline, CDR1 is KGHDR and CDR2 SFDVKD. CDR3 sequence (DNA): TGTGCCACCAGTCCATCTCCCGGCGGTACCTTTAACTATGGCTACACCTTC. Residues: CATSPSPGGTFNYGYTF.

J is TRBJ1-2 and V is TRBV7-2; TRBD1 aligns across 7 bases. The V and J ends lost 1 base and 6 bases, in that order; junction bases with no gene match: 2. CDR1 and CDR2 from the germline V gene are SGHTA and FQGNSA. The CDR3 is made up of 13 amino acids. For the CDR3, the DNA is TGTGCCAGCAGCTTAGAAAGGGGGCATGGCTACACCTTC. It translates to CASSLERGHGYTF.

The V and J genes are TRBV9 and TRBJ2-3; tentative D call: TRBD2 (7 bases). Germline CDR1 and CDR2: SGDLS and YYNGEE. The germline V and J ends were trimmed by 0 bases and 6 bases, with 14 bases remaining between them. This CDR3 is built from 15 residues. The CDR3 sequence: CASSVGGGPSDTQYF. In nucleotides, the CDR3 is TGTGCCAGCAGCGTAGGCGGGGGCCCCTCCGATACGCAGTATTTT.

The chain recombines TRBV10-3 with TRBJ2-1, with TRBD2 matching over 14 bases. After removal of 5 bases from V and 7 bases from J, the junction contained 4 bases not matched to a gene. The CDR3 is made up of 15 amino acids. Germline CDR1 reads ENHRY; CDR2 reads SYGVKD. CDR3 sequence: CAISKGLAGVNEQFF. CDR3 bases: TGTGCCATCAGTAAGGGACTAGCGGGGGTGAATGAGCAGTTCTTC.

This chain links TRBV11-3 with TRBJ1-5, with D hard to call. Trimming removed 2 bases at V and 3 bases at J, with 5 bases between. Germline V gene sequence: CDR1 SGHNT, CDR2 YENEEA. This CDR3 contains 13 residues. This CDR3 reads CASSLFHNQPQHF. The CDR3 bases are TGTGCCAGCAGCTTATTTCACAATCAGCCCCAGCATTTT.

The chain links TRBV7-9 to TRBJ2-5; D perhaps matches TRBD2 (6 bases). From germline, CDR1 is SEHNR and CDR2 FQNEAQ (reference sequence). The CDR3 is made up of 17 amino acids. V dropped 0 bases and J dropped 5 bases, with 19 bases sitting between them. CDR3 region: CASSLAMGLGQMETQYF. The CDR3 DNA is TGTGCCAGCAGCTTAGCTATGGGACTGGGGCAGATGGAGACCCAGTACTTC. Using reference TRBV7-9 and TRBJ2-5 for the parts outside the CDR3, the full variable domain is DTGVSQNPRHKITKRGQNVTFRCDPISEHNRLYWYRQTLGQGPEFLTYFQNEAQLEKSRLLSDRFSAERPKGSFSTLEIQRTEQGDSAMYLCASSLAMGLGQMETQYFGPGTRLLVL.

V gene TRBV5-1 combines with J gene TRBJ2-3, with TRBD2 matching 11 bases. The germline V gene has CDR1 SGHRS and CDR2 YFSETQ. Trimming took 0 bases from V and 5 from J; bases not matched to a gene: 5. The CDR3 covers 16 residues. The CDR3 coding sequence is TGCGCCAGCAGCTTGGGGCTAGCGGGGGGTCGAGATACGCAGTATTTT. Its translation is CASSLGLAGGRDTQYF.

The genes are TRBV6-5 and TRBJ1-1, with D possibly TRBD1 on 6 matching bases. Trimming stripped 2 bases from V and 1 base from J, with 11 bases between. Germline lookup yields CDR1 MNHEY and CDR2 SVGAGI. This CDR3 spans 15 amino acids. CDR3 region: CASSYRNRANTEAFF. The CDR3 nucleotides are TGTGCCAGCAGTTACAGGAACAGGGCGAACACTGAAGCTTTCTTT.

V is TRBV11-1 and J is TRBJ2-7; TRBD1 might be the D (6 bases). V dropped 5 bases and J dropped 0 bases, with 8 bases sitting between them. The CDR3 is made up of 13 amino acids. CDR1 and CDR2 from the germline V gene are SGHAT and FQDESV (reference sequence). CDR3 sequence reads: CASSRDNSYEQYF. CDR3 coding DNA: TGTGCCAGCAGCCGGGACAACTCCTACGAGCAGTACTTC. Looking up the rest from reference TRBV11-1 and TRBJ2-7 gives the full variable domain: EAEVAQSPRYKITEKSQAVAFWCDPISGHATLYWYRQILGQGPELLVQFQDESVVDDSQLPKDRFSAERLKGVDSTLKIQPAELGDSAMYLCASSRDNSYEQYFGPGTRLTVT.

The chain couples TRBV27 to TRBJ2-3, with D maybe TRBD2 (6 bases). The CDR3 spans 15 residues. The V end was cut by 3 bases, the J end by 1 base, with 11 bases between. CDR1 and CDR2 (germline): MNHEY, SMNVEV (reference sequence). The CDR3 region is CASSLGGWGTDTQYF. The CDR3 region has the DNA TGTGCCAGCAGTTTGGGGGGATGGGGCACAGATACGCAGTATTTT.

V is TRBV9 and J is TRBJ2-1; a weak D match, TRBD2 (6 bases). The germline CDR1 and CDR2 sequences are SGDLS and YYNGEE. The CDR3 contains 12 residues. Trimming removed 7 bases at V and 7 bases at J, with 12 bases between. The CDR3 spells CASGGVGNEQFF. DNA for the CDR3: TGTGCCAGCGGAGGGGTCGGGAATGAGCAGTTCTTC.

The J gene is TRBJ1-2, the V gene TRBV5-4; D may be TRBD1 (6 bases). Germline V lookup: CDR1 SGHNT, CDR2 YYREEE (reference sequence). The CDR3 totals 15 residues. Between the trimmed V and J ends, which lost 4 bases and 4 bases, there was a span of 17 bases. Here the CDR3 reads CASSTRTATFYGYTF. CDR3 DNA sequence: TGTGCCAGCAGCACAAGGACAGCCACCTTCTATGGCTACACCTTC.

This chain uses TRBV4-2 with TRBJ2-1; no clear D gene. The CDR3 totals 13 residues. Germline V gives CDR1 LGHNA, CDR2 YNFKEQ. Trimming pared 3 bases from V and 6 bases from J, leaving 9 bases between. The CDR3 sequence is CASSQAEFNEQFF. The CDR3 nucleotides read TGTGCCAGCAGCCAGGCAGAATTCAATGAGCAGTTCTTC.

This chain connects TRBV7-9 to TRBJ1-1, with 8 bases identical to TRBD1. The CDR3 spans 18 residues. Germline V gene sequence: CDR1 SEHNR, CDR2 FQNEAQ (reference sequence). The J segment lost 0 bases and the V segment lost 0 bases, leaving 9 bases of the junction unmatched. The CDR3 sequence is CASSLAYRDRSMNTEAFF. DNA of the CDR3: TGTGCCAGCAGCTTAGCATACCGGGACAGGAGCATGAACACTGAAGCTTTCTTT.

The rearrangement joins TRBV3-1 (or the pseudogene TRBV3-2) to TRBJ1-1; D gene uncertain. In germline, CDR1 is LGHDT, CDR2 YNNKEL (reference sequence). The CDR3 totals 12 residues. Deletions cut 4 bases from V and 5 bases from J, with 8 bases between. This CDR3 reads CASSRTPTEAFF. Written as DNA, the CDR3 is TGTGCCAGCAGCCGGACTCCTACTGAAGCTTTCTTT.

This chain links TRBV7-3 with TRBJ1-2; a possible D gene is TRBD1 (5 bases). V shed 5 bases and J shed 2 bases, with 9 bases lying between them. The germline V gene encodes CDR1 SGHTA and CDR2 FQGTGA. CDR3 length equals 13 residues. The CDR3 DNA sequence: TGTGCCAGCAGCCCCCGGGGGAACTATGGCTACACCTTC. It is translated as CASSPRGNYGYTF.

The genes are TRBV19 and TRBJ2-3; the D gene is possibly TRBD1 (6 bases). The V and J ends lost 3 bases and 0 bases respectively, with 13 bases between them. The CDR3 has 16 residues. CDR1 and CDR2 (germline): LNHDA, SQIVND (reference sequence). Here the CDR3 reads CASSMTLGASTDTQYF. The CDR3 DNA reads TGTGCCAGTAGTATGACCTTGGGGGCCAGCACAGATACGCAGTATTTT.

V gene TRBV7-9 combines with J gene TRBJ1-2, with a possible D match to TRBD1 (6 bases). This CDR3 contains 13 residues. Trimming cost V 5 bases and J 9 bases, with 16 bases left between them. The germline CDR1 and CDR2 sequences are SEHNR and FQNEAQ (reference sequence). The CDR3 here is CASSQTGFDRYTF. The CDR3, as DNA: TGTGCCAGCAGCCAGACAGGCTTCGATCGCTACACCTTC. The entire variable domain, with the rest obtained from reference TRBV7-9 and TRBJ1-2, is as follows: DTGVSQNPRHKITKRGQNVTFRCDPISEHNRLYWYRQTLGQGPEFLTYFQNEAQLEKSRLLSDRFSAERPKGSFSTLEIQRTEQGDSAMYLCASSQTGFDRYTFGSGTRLTVV.